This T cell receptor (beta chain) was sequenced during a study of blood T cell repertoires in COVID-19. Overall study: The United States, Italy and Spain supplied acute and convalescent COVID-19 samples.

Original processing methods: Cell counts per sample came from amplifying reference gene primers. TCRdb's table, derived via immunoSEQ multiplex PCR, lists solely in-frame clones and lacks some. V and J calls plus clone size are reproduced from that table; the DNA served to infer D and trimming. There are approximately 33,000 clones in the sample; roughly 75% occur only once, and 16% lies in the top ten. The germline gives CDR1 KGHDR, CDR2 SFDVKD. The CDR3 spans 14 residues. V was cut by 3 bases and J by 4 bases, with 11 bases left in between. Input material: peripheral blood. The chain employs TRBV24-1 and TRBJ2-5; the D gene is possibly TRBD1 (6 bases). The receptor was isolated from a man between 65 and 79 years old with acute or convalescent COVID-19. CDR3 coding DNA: TGTGCCACCAGTGATCCCTCCAGGGGAGAGACCCAGTACTTC. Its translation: CATSDPSRGETQYF.